One sample yielded the 21 T cell receptor beta chains listed below, sequenced in a study of T cell changes during pregnancy in multiple sclerosis. Measured with immunoSEQ multiplex PCR; TCRdb has only the in-frame clones, and not every one. The sample carries about 100,000 clones, 92% recorded once. Sequenced material: peripheral blood, taken after pregnancy. All receptors come from a female donor with multiple sclerosis, enrolled in a pregnancy study.

The chain joins TRBV5-6 to TRBJ1-2; D gene ambiguous. The CDR3 runs 13 residues. V was clipped by 2 bases and J by 6 bases, with 11 bases between them. Germline CDR1 is SGHDT and CDR2 is YYEEEE. CDR3 amino acids: CASSFRSQNGYTF. Written as DNA, the CDR3 is TGTGCCAGCAGCTTTCGCAGTCAGAATGGCTACACCTTC.

This chain connects TRBV18 to TRBJ2-2; no definite D call. Trimming left V 2 bases short and J 5 bases short, with 6 bases between. Germline V gene sequence: CDR1 KGHSH, CDR2 LQKENI. CDR3 length: 13 amino acids. The CDR3 spells CASSPVGTGELFF. The CDR3 nucleotides read TGTGCCAGCTCACCAGTCGGTACCGGGGAGCTGTTTTTT.

This chain links TRBV15 with TRBJ2-5; TRBD1 might be the D (6 bases). The CDR3 spans 14 residues. Germline CDR1 and CDR2: LNHNV and YYDKDF (reference sequence). V lost 1 base and J 4 bases, leaving 10 bases between the germline ends. The CDR3 reads CATSRVEGGETQYF. For the CDR3, the DNA is TGTGCCACCAGCAGAGTTGAAGGGGGAGAGACCCAGTACTTC.

As DNA, the CDR3 is TGTGCCAGCTCACCAGGGGGGGCGCAAGAGACCCAGTACTTC. It encodes CASSPGGAQETQYF. J is TRBJ2-5 and V is TRBV18; maybe TRBD2 (7 bases). The V and J ends lost 2 bases and 2 bases respectively, with 9 bases between them. The length of the CDR3 is 14 residues. Germline-derived CDR1 and CDR2 are KGHSH and LQKENI. Variable domain in full (rest from reference TRBV18 and TRBJ2-5): NAGVMQNPRHLVRRRGQEARLRCSPMKGHSHVYWYRQLPEEGLKFMVYLQKENIIDESGMPKERFSAEFPKEGPSILRIQQVVRGDSAAYFCASSPGGAQETQYFGPGTRLLVL.

V gene TRBV9 combines with J gene TRBJ1-2; weak D call: TRBD1 (6 bases). Trimming took off 2 bases at V and 3 bases at J, with 8 bases between the two ends. CDR3 length equals 13 residues. Germline CDR1 SGDLS, CDR2 YYNGEE. In DNA form, the CDR3 reads TGTGCCAGCAGCGTTCAGGGGCACTATGGCTACACCTTC. Residues: CASSVQGHYGYTF.

The V call is TRBV28, the J call TRBJ2-1; 11 positions match TRBD2. This CDR3 contains 15 residues. V shed 6 bases, J shed 7 bases, and the junction held 8 bases outside the gene matches. Germline V lookup: CDR1 MDHEN, CDR2 SYDVKM. The DNA for the CDR3 is TGTGCCAGCAGCCCACTAGCGGGAGTTGGGAATGAGCAGTTCTTC. It translates to CASSPLAGVGNEQFF.

V is TRBV21-1 and J is TRBJ2-6; no check of the table's D call, TRBD2, against the DNA was made. TRBV21-1 is a pseudogene segment. This CDR3 has 14 amino acids. CDR3 coding DNA: TGTGCCAGCAGCAAAGGAGTTAAAGTAGCCGTCCTGACTTTC. Its protein is CASSKGVKVAVLTF.

The chain couples TRBV7-8 to TRBJ2-5, with 7 bases identical to TRBD2. V trimming: 2 bases; J trimming: 5 bases; junction bases outside the gene matches: 11. Germline values: CDR1 SGHVS, CDR2 FQNEAQ. The CDR3 is made up of 16 amino acids. The CDR3 region has the DNA TGTGCCAGCAGCTTACGGGGCGGGAGCTTTCGGGAGACCCAGTACTTC. This encodes CASSLRGGSFRETQYF.

The chain combines TRBV11-2 with TRBJ2-7; D is ambiguous. CDR3 length: 12 residues. CDR1 SGHAT and CDR2 FQNNGV come from the germline V gene. The V end lost 1 base, the J end lost 6 bases, and 7 bases lay between the germline ends. CDR3: CASSLGAREQYF. The CDR3, as DNA: TGTGCCAGCAGCTTAGGGGCTCGCGAGCAGTACTTC.

This clone was found once. Here the CDR3 DNA reads TGCGCCAGCAGCTTGGATACTCAGGGAAGTGGAAACACCATATATTTT. This sequence encodes CASSLDTQGSGNTIYF. The gene calls are TRBV5-1 and TRBJ1-3; possibly TRBD1 for D (5 bases). The germline V gene encodes CDR1 SGHRS and CDR2 YFSETQ. This CDR3 spans 16 amino acids. V was clipped by 0 bases and J by 3 bases, with 13 bases between them.

The V and J genes are TRBV18 and TRBJ2-7; D remains ambiguous. Germline CDR1 reads KGHSH; CDR2 reads LQKENI. There are 13 residues in the CDR3. Trimming removed 1 base at V and 1 base at J, with 5 bases between. The CDR3 sequence is CASSPQPSYEQYF. For the CDR3, the DNA is TGTGCCAGCTCACCACAGCCTTCCTACGAGCAGTACTTC.

The rearrangement joins TRBV6-6 to TRBJ2-7; 10 bases map to TRBD1. The CDR3 length is 14 residues. CDR1 and CDR2 (germline): MNHNY, SVGAGI (reference sequence). Trimming at V came to 6 bases and at J to 3 bases, leaving 5 bases not matched to a gene. DNA of the CDR3: TGTGCCAGCAGCCGAGGGACAGGGGTCTACGAGCAGTACTTC. It is translated as CASSRGTGVYEQYF.

The V and J genes are TRBV5-1 and TRBJ1-1, with D tentatively TRBD1 (5 bases). The CDR3 runs 15 residues. V was clipped by 0 bases and J by 0 bases, with 9 bases between them. The germline gives CDR1 SGHRS, CDR2 YFSETQ. The CDR3 coding sequence is TGCGCCAGCAGCTTGGGACAGTTAATGAACACTGAAGCTTTCTTT. This codes for CASSLGQLMNTEAFF.

V usage is TRBV4-3 and J usage is TRBJ1-6; unclear D gene. Between the trimmed V and J ends, which lost 0 bases and 5 bases, there was a span of 14 bases. The CDR3 runs 17 residues. Germline V CDR1 and CDR2: LGHNA, YSLEER. CDR3: CASSQDRIAADNSPLHF. The CDR3 DNA sequence: TGCGCCAGCAGCCAAGATAGGATAGCAGCCGATAATTCACCCCTCCACTTT.

The chain combines TRBV5-4 with TRBJ2-7, with TRBD2 matching 9 bases. This CDR3 comprises 15 residues. The trim removed 3 bases at V and 2 bases at J, leaving 6 bases unmatched. Germline loops: CDR1 SGHNT, CDR2 YYREEE (reference sequence). CDR3 amino acids: CASSYGLAQTYEQYF. As DNA, the CDR3 is TGTGCCAGCAGCTATGGACTAGCGCAAACCTACGAGCAGTACTTC.

J is TRBJ2-2 and V is TRBV28, with D uncertain. Trimming pared 2 bases from V and 9 bases from J, leaving 13 bases between. This CDR3 is built from 14 residues. The V gene's germline CDR1 is MDHEN and CDR2 SYDVKM. Written as DNA, the CDR3 is TGTGCCAGCAGTTTAACCCCGACCGACAGGGAGCTGTTTTTT. Translation: CASSLTPTDRELFF.

This chain uses TRBV29-1 with TRBJ1-1; 8 bases line up with TRBD1. Trimming took 6 bases from V and 5 from J; bases not matched to a gene: 11. The CDR3 runs to 14 residues. Germline CDR1 and CDR2: SQVTM and ANQGSEA. The CDR3 protein is CSVGAQGAGTEAFF. Here the CDR3 DNA reads TGCAGCGTGGGAGCCCAGGGGGCAGGGACTGAAGCTTTCTTT.

The chain joins TRBV5-4 to TRBJ2-5; possibly TRBD2 for D (6 bases). The V gene lost 0 bases and the J gene lost 4 bases, with 7 bases spanning the gap. Germline V gene sequence: CDR1 SGHNT, CDR2 YYREEE (reference sequence). The CDR3 runs to 13 residues. In DNA, the CDR3 is TGTGCCAGCAGCTTGGTGGGGGGAGAGACCCAGTACTTC. It translates to CASSLVGGETQYF.

The chain couples TRBV6-5 to TRBJ2-2, with 7 bases matching TRBD1. Per germline, CDR1 MNHEY and CDR2 SVGAGI. Trimming cost V 5 bases and J 4 bases; bases outside gene matches: 4. The CDR3 totals 14 residues. DNA of the CDR3: TGTGCCAGCAGTCATGACAGGGCCACCGGGGAGCTGTTTTTT. Translated, it gives CASSHDRATGELFF.

The chain employs TRBV30 and TRBJ1-2; a weak D match, TRBD1 (6 bases). The CDR3 covers 13 residues. Germline CDR1 reads GTSNPN; CDR2 reads SVGIG (reference sequence). The V and J ends lost 2 bases and 6 bases respectively, with 13 bases between them. DNA for the CDR3: TGTGCCTGGAGTACAGGGAATGGCGATGGCTACACCTTC. This gives the protein CAWSTGNGDGYTF.

The chain uses TRBV28 and TRBJ2-1, with 7 bases aligning to TRBD2. CDR3 length equals 14 residues. Germline values: CDR1 MDHEN, CDR2 SYDVKM. V shed 3 bases and J 9 bases; nucleotides not matched to a gene: 8. CDR3 in DNA: TGTGCCAGCAGTTTTAGCCACCCTAGCGGTGAGCAGTTCTTC. It is translated as CASSFSHPSGEQFF.